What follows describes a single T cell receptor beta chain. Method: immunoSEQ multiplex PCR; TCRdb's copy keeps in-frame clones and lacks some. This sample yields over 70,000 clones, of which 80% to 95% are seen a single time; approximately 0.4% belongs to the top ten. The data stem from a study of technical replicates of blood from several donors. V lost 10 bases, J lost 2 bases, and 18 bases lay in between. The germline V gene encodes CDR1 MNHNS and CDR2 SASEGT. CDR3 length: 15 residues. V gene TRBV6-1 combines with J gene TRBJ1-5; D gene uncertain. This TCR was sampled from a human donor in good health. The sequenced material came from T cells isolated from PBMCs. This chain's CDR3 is CATLGARIGNQPQHF. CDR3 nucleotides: TGTGCCACCCTAGGAGCGCGAATAGGCAATCAGCCCCAGCATTTT.